One and the same sample provided the 23 T cell receptor beta chains below, sequenced in a study of blood T cell repertoires in COVID-19. The table came from immunoSEQ multiplex PCR; TCRdb's copy has only in-frame clones and leaves some out. Here the sample spans about 100,000 clones, about 88% being singletons. The specimen was peripheral blood. All receptors derive from a woman older than 75 with acute or convalescent COVID-19.

The chain has TRBV6-2 or TRBV6-3 and TRBJ2-1; the match to TRBD2 covers 10 bases. V was pared by 2 bases and J by 0 bases, with 4 bases of the junction left unmatched. Germline CDR1 reads MNHEY; CDR2 reads SVGEGT. The length of the CDR3 is 17 residues. In DNA, the CDR3 is TGTGCCAGCAGTTACCCGAGACTAGCGGGCTCCTACAATGAGCAGTTCTTC. Amino acids: CASSYPRLAGSYNEQFF.

The rearrangement links TRBV12-3 or TRBV12-4 to TRBJ1-2, with unresolved D. The CDR3 runs 13 residues. V was cut by 1 base and J by 6 bases, with 9 bases left in between. The CDR3 sequence: CASSLGLRDGYTF. In DNA form, the CDR3 reads TGTGCCAGCAGTTTAGGACTCCGGGATGGCTACACCTTC.

The count of this clone is one. The chain is built from TRBV18 and TRBJ1-1; 10 positions match TRBD1. Unmatched junction bases numbered 2, after V lost 4 bases and J lost 0 bases. CDR3 size: 15 residues. The germline gives CDR1 KGHSH, CDR2 LQKENI. The CDR3 DNA sequence: TGTGCCAGCTCACAGACAGGGGGCGTGAACACTGAAGCTTTCTTT. Protein sequence: CASSQTGGVNTEAFF.

A remark on this clone: At the DNA level, this CDR3 is encoded by other sequences in the same sample as well. The chain employs TRBV20-1 and TRBJ2-5, with D hard to call. Trimming removed 6 bases at V and 2 bases at J, with 4 bases between. Germline V CDR1 and CDR2: DFQATT, SNEGSKA (reference sequence). The CDR3 covers 10 residues. The CDR3 protein is CSASQETQYF. The CDR3 DNA is TGCAGTGCCTCGCAAGAGACCCAGTACTTC.

The chain is built from TRBV6-2 or TRBV6-3 and TRBJ1-3; D not certain. There are 13 residues in the CDR3. The germline V and J ends were trimmed by 0 bases and 6 bases, with 6 bases remaining between them. Per the germline V gene, CDR1 is MNHEY and CDR2 is SVGEGT. The CDR3 DNA reads as TGTGCCAGCAGTTACTCGAACTTAAACACCATATATTTT. Its protein product is CASSYSNLNTIYF.

The chain has TRBV11-2 and TRBJ2-2; 9 bases are shared with TRBD2. The CDR3 is 14 residues long. Germline assignment: CDR1 SGHAT and CDR2 FQNNGV. J lost 4 bases, V lost 11 bases, and 8 bases had no gene match. This CDR3 is CAAMGTSSTGELFF. Here the CDR3 DNA reads TGTGCCGCGATGGGGACTAGCAGCACCGGGGAGCTGTTTTTT.

V gene TRBV10-3 combines with J gene TRBJ1-2, with a possible D match to TRBD1 (6 bases). CDR1 ENHRY and CDR2 SYGVKD come from the germline V gene. The CDR3 covers 13 residues. Trimming pared 5 bases from V and 4 bases from J, leaving 11 bases between. This chain's CDR3 is CAISSGEVYGYTF. The CDR3 DNA follows: TGTGCCATCAGTTCAGGGGAAGTCTATGGCTACACCTTC.

This sequence joins TRBV7-2 and TRBJ2-5; TRBD2 agrees at 7 bases. The CDR3 sequence is 16 residues long. V was clipped by 1 base and J by 1 base; unmatched bases: 6. Per the germline V gene, CDR1 is SGHTA and CDR2 is FQGNSA. The CDR3: CASSLGSGVGQETQYF. The CDR3, as DNA: TGTGCCAGCAGCTTAGGAAGCGGGGTGGGCCAAGAGACCCAGTACTTC. Full variable domain (outside the CDR3, taken from reference TRBV7-2 and TRBJ2-5): GAGVSQSPSNKVTEKGKDVELRCDPISGHTALYWYRQSLGQGLEFLIYFQGNSAPDKSGLPSDRFSAERTGGSVSTLTIQRTQQEDSAVYLCASSLGSGVGQETQYFGPGTRLLVL.

The V and J genes are TRBV4-2 and TRBJ1-3; possibly TRBD1 for D (6 bases). Deletions cut 0 bases from V and 4 bases from J, with 10 bases between. CDR3 size: 15 residues. The germline V gene encodes CDR1 LGHNA and CDR2 YNFKEQ. Here the CDR3 DNA reads TGTGCCAGCAGCCAAGAACCAGGGGCAGGAAACACCATATATTTT. It codes for CASSQEPGAGNTIYF.

This clone was seen just once. This sequence joins TRBV5-4 and TRBJ1-3; D ambiguous. The V end lost 1 base, the J end lost 4 bases, and 9 bases lay between the germline ends. Germline CDR1 is SGHNT and CDR2 is YYREEE (reference sequence). The CDR3 contains 14 residues. This CDR3 reads CASSLQANGNTIYF. CDR3 coding DNA: TGTGCCAGCAGCTTGCAAGCAAACGGAAACACCATATATTTT. Looking up the rest from reference TRBV5-4 and TRBJ1-3 gives the full variable domain: ETGVTQSPTHLIKTRGQQVTLRCSSQSGHNTVSWYQQALGQGPQFIFQYYREEENGRGNFPPRFSGLQFPNYSSELNVNALELDDSALYLCASSLQANGNTIYFGEGSWLTVV.

The rearrangement links TRBV19 to TRBJ1-5; possibly TRBD1 for D (6 bases). Germline V gene sequence: CDR1 LNHDA, CDR2 SQIVND (reference sequence). The CDR3 spans 15 residues. V lost 6 bases, J lost 1 base, and 13 bases lay in between. DNA for the CDR3: TGTGCCAGTAGAGTGGCTGGGGGCAGCAATCAGCCCCAGCATTTT. Protein: CASRVAGGSNQPQHF.

This clone was seen only once. The chain is built from TRBV7-9 and TRBJ1-1, with TRBD1 matching 7 bases. The CDR3 has 16 amino acids. The V gene end was trimmed by 5 bases and the J gene end by 5 bases; junction bases not matched to a gene: 14. CDR1 and CDR2 (germline): SEHNR, FQNEAQ (reference sequence). For the CDR3, the DNA is TGTGCCAGCAGCCCCACCTCGGACAGGCGGCGGACTGAAGCTTTCTTT. Its translation: CASSPTSDRRRTEAFF.

The chain uses TRBV28 and TRBJ2-1; 14 positions match TRBD2. The CDR3 is 17 residues long. V gave up 5 bases and J gave up 0 bases; unmatched junction bases: 3. Germline CDR1 reads MDHEN; CDR2 reads SYDVKM. This CDR3 reads CASSPGTSGSSYNEQFF. CDR3 coding DNA: TGTGCCAGCAGTCCAGGGACTAGCGGGAGCTCCTACAATGAGCAGTTCTTC.

The gene calls are TRBV6-2 or TRBV6-3 and TRBJ1-2; D possibly corresponds to TRBD1 (6 bases). The CDR3 sequence is 15 residues long. Germline CDR1 is MNHEY and CDR2 is SVGEGT. The V end was cut by 2 bases, the J end by 2 bases, with 12 bases between. CDR3 sequence reads: CASSYDGQGNYGYTF. CDR3 nucleotide sequence: TGTGCCAGCAGTTACGACGGGCAGGGGAACTATGGCTACACCTTC.

The V and J genes are TRBV10-3 and TRBJ1-6, with D possibly TRBD1 on 5 matching bases. Germline V gene lookup returns CDR1 ENHRY and CDR2 SYGVKD. V lost 7 bases and J 9 bases, leaving 13 bases between the germline ends. This CDR3 has 13 amino acids. CDR3 DNA sequence: TGTGCCATCATGGGGGGTTGGGGTTCACCCCTCCACTTT. Its translation: CAIMGGWGSPLHF.

V gene TRBV19 combines with J gene TRBJ1-1, with TRBD1 matching 9 bases. In germline, CDR1 is LNHDA, CDR2 SQIVND (reference sequence). The CDR3 consists of 14 residues. V dropped 3 bases and J dropped 4; count of bases not matched to a gene: 3. The CDR3 nucleotides read TGTGCCAGTAGTATGACAGGGGGGGTCACTGAAGCTTTCTTT. Protein product: CASSMTGGVTEAFF.

The chain joins TRBV7-9 to TRBJ2-3; 8 bases fit TRBD1. The V gene end was trimmed by 4 bases and the J gene end by 11 bases; junction bases not matched to a gene: 11. Per the germline V gene, CDR1 is SEHNR and CDR2 is FQNEAQ (reference sequence). The CDR3 loop spans 14 amino acids. CDR3 DNA sequence: TGTGCCAGCAGCTCTACCGGACAGGGTGTGAGGCAGTATTTT. Protein: CASSSTGQGVRQYF.

In this sample, this clone turned up a few times. The rearrangement joins TRBV6-4 to TRBJ1-2, with D possibly matching TRBD1 (5 bases). Trimming took off 0 bases at V and 2 bases at J, with 13 bases between the two ends. This CDR3 has 16 amino acids. The germline CDR1 and CDR2 sequences are MRHNA and SNTAGT. The CDR3 region has the DNA TGTGCCAGCAGTGACTCCCCGGGCGGGACGAACTATGGCTACACCTTC. It codes for CASSDSPGGTNYGYTF.

The J gene is TRBJ2-1, the V gene TRBV6-2 or TRBV6-3; 14 bases are a match to TRBD2. Germline V lookup: CDR1 MNHEY, CDR2 SVGEGT. The V segment lost 0 bases and the J segment 4 bases; nucleotides outside the gene matches: 11. CDR3 length equals 20 residues. CDR3 coding DNA: TGTGCCAGCAGTTACTCGTGGACTAGCGGGGGGCCCACTATTTACAATGAGCAGTTCTTC. Protein: CASSYSWTSGGPTIYNEQFF.

The chain is built from TRBV7-9 and TRBJ1-1; 8 bases agree with TRBD1. V trimming: 6 bases; J trimming: 3 bases; junction bases outside the gene matches: 9. The CDR3 spans 15 residues. Per germline, CDR1 SEHNR and CDR2 FQNEAQ (reference sequence). CDR3 DNA sequence: TGTGCCAGCAGAAGTACCGGGACAGGATACACTGAAGCTTTCTTT. Encoded protein: CASRSTGTGYTEAFF.

The chain employs TRBV5-1 and TRBJ2-1; 14 positions agree with TRBD2. The CDR3 totals 14 residues. The germline gives CDR1 SGHRS, CDR2 YFSETQ. The J segment lost 7 bases and the V segment lost 8 bases, leaving 5 bases of the junction unmatched. As DNA, the CDR3 is TGCGCCAGTATGACTAGCGGGGGGGTGAATGAGCAGTTCTTC. Residues: CASMTSGGVNEQFF.

This clone occurred a few times. The chain employs TRBV5-1 and TRBJ1-1, with 10 bases matching TRBD1. The trim removed 4 bases at V and 0 bases at J, leaving 12 bases unmatched. Germline CDR1 SGHRS, CDR2 YFSETQ. This CDR3 comprises 18 residues. The CDR3 bases are TGCGCCAGCAGCCCCGGGACAGGGGCTTGGAGGGTGAACACTGAAGCTTTCTTT. Encoded protein: CASSPGTGAWRVNTEAFF.

This clone was detected once. The chain recombines TRBV6-6 with TRBJ1-1; no definite D call. Germline CDR1 is MNHNY and CDR2 is SVGAGI (reference sequence). There are 13 residues in the CDR3. Trimming took off 6 bases at V and 8 bases at J, with 16 bases between the two ends. CDR3 in DNA: TGTGCCAGCAGCCCGGGTGGCCGTGGGGAAGCTTTCTTT. Protein sequence: CASSPGGRGEAFF.